A single sample gave rise to the 8 T cell receptor beta chains below, sequenced in a study of blood T cell repertoires in COVID-19. Generated by immunoSEQ multiplex PCR, the TCRdb table keeps only in-frame clones and is missing some. The sample records about 210,000 clones, roughly nine tenths being singletons. Sequencing was done on a sample of peripheral blood. The source of these receptors is a woman in her 70s with acute or convalescent COVID-19.

This chain connects TRBV6-1 to TRBJ1-2; 9 bases match TRBD1. V dropped 2 bases and J dropped 6; count of bases not matched to a gene: 4. Germline V lookup: CDR1 MNHNS, CDR2 SASEGT. CDR3 length: 14 amino acids. The CDR3 sequence is CASSEYRGLDGYTF. CDR3 bases: TGTGCCAGCAGTGAATACAGGGGGCTGGATGGCTACACCTTC.

The V and J genes are TRBV5-1 and TRBJ1-1, with 11 bases fitting TRBD1. Germline values: CDR1 SGHRS, CDR2 YFSETQ. The V segment lost 4 bases and the J segment 5 bases; nucleotides outside the gene matches: 4. The CDR3 is 14 residues long. CDR3 sequence (DNA): TGCGCCAGCAGCCGGGACAGGGGGAAGACTGAAGCTTTCTTT. Protein product: CASSRDRGKTEAFF. Drawing the rest from reference TRBV5-1 and TRBJ1-1, the complete variable domain is KAGVTQTPRYLIKTRGQQVTLSCSPISGHRSVSWYQQTPGQGLQFLFEYFSETQRNKGNFPGRFSGRQFSNSRSEMNVSTLELGDSALYLCASSRDRGKTEAFFGQGTRLTVV.

The chain employs TRBV2 and TRBJ1-2; D might be TRBD1 (6 bases). The CDR3 length is 13 residues. The V and J ends lost 8 bases and 4 bases respectively, with 14 bases between them. Germline assignment: CDR1 SNHLY and CDR2 FYNNEI. In nucleotides, the CDR3 is TGTGCCAGCTCGGGACAAGGCATCTATGGCTACACCTTC. It yields the protein CASSGQGIYGYTF.

The genes are TRBV6-5 and TRBJ2-7, with TRBD1 matching 7 bases. This CDR3 is 14 amino acids long. Germline CDR1 is MNHEY and CDR2 is SVGAGI. Unmatched junction bases numbered 10, after V lost 5 bases and J lost 6 bases. The DNA for the CDR3 is TGTGCCAGCAGTATCCAGACAGGGATTCGCGAGCAGTACTTC. It encodes CASSIQTGIREQYF.

This sequence joins TRBV5-1 and TRBJ2-3; TRBD2 aligns across 10 bases. From germline, CDR1 is SGHRS and CDR2 YFSETQ. The CDR3 has 17 residues. J was trimmed by 2 bases and V by 0 bases; bases with no gene match: 6. This CDR3 reads CASSLGISGGYTDTQYF. The CDR3 bases are TGCGCCAGCAGCTTGGGGATTAGCGGGGGGTACACAGATACGCAGTATTTT.

V gene TRBV2 combines with J gene TRBJ2-1; tentative D call: TRBD2 (5 bases). V lost 7 bases and J 9 bases, leaving 13 bases between the germline ends. This CDR3 contains 12 residues. Germline V gene data show CDR1 as SNHLY and CDR2 as FYNNEI. CDR3 residues: CASTADAGEQFF. The CDR3, as DNA: TGTGCCAGCACTGCCGACGCGGGTGAGCAGTTCTTC. Complete variable domain (other parts from reference TRBV2 and TRBJ2-1): EPEVTQTPSHQVTQMGQEVILRCVPISNHLYFYWYRQILGQKVEFLVSFYNNEISEKSEIFDDQFSVERPDGSNFTLKIRSTKLEDSAMYFCASTADAGEQFFGPGTRLTVL.

The chain's CDR3 is CASSPRGSEAANYGYTF. In DNA, the CDR3 is TGCGCCAGCAGCCCCAGGGGATCGGAGGCAGCTAACTATGGCTACACCTTC. V gene TRBV4-1 combines with J gene TRBJ1-2, with D perhaps matching TRBD1 (6 bases). The V end was cut by 4 bases, the J end by 0 bases, with 18 bases between. The CDR3 length is 17 residues. Germline CDR1 and CDR2: MGHRA and YSYEKL.

The CDR3 sequence: CASSQGLVNTGELFF. CDR3 DNA: TGTGCCAGCAGCCAGGGACTAGTCAACACCGGGGAGCTGTTTTTT. The J gene is TRBJ2-2, the V gene TRBV7-9; 8 positions agree with TRBD2. The ends lost 5 bases at V and 2 bases at J; junction bases unmatched: 4. Germline V gene lookup returns CDR1 SEHNR and CDR2 FQNEAQ (reference sequence). This CDR3 is built from 15 residues.